This record covers a single T cell receptor beta chain. This sample was included in a study of blood T cell repertoires in COVID-19. Overall study context: Italy, Spain and the United States were the sources of the convalescent and acute COVID-19 samples. PBMCs, B-cell-depleted T cells, or T cells were the source of the cDNA or gDNA that made up the material.

The CDR3 sequence is 16 residues long. The V and J ends lost 4 bases and 0 bases respectively, with 14 bases between them. CDR1 SGHTA and CDR2 FQGTGA come from the germline V gene. Repertoires were generated with immunoSEQ multiplex PCR, while TCRdb's copy carries only in-frame clones and drops some. The table includes about 320,000 clones, 70% to 90% detected once. V usage is TRBV7-3 and J usage is TRBJ2-3, with TRBD1 as a possible D gene (6 bases). The clonotype was recovered from a woman in her twenties or thirties who had recovered from COVID-19. The sequencing sample was made of PBMCs or T cells enriched from blood (not recorded which). The CDR3 DNA sequence: TGTGCCAGCAGCTCCGGGACACTTCCGAGCACAGATACGCAGTATTTT. This translates into CASSSGTLPSTDTQYF.